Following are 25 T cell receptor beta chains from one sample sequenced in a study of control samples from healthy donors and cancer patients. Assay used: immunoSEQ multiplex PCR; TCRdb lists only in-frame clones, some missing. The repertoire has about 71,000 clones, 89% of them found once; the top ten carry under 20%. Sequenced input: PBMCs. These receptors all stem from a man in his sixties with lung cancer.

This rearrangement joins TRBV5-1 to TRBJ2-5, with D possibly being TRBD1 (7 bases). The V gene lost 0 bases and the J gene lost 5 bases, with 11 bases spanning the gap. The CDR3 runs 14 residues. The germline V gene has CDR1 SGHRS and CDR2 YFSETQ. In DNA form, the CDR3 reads TGCGCCAGCAGCTTGGAGGGGGCGGGGGAGACCCAGTACTTC. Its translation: CASSLEGAGETQYF.

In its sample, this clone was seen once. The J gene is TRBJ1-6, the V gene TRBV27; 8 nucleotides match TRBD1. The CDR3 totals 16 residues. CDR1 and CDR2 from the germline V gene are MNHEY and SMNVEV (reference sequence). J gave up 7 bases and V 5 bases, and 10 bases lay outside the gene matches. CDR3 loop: CASSTGQGSGNSPLHF. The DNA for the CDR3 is TGTGCCAGCAGTACCGGACAGGGTTCGGGGAATTCACCCCTCCACTTT.

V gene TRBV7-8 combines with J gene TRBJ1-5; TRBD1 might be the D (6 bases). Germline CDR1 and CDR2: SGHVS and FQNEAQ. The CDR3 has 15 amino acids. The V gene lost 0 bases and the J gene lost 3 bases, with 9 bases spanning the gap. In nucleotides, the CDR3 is TGTGCCAGCAGCTTAGCGGGGGGCTTCAATCAGCCCCAGCATTTT. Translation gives CASSLAGGFNQPQHF.

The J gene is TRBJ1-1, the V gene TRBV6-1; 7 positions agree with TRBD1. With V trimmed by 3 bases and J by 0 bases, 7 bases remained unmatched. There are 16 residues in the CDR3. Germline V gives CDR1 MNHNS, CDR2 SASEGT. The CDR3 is CASSDPSGTVNTEAFF. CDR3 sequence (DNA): TGTGCCAGCAGTGACCCCAGTGGGACAGTGAACACTGAAGCTTTCTTT.

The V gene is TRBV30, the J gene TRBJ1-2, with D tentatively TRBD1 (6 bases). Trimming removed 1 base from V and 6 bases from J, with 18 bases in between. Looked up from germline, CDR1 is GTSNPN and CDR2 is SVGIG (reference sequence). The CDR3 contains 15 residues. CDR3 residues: CAWSATGGGLHGYTF. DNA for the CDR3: TGTGCCTGGAGTGCGACAGGCGGCGGGTTGCATGGCTACACCTTC.

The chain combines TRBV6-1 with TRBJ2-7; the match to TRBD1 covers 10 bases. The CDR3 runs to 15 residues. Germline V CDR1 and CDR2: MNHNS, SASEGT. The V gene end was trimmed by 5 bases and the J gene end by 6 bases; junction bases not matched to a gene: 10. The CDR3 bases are TGTGCCAGCAGTTCTAGCCGGACAGGGGGAAGCGAGCAGTACGTC. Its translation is CASSSSRTGGSEQYV.

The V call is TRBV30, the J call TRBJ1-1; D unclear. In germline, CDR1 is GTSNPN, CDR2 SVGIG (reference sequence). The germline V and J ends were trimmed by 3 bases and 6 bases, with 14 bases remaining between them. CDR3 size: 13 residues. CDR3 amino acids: CAWRWGNYAEAFF. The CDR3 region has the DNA TGTGCCTGGAGATGGGGTAACTACGCTGAAGCTTTCTTT.

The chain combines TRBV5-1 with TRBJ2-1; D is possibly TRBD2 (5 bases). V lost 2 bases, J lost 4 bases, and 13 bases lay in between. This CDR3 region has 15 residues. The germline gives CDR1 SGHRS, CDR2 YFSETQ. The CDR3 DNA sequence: TGCGCCAGCAGCTTCAACTCCGCGGGTTACAATGAGCAGTTCTTC. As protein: CASSFNSAGYNEQFF.

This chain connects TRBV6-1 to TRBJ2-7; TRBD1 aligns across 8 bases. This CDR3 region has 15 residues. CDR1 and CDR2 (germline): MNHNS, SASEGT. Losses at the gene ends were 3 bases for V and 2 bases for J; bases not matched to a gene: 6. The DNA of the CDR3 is TGTGCCAGCAGTGAGTCGGACAGGGTTCCCTACGAGCAGTACGTC. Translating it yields CASSESDRVPYEQYV.

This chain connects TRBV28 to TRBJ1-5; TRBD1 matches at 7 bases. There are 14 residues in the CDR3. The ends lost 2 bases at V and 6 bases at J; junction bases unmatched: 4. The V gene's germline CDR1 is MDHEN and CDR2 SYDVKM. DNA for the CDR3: TGTGCCAGCAGTTTACAGGGGGTCGGTCAGCCCCAGCATTTT. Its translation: CASSLQGVGQPQHF. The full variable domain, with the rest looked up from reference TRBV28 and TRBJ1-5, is DVKVTQSSRYLVKRTGEKVFLECVQDMDHENMFWYRQDPGLGLRLIYFSYDVKMKEKGDIPEGYSVSREKKERFSLILESASTNQTSMYLCASSLQGVGQPQHFGDGTRLSIL.

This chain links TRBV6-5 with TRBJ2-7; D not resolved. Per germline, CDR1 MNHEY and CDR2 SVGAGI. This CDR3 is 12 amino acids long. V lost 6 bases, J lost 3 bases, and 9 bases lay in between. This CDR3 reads CASRARSYEQYF. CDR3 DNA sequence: TGTGCCAGCAGAGCCAGGAGCTACGAGCAGTACTTC.

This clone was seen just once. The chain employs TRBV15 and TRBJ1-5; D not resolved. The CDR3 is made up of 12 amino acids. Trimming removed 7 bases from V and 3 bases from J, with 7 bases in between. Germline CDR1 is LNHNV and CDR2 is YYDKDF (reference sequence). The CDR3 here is CATNSYNQPQHF. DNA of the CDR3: TGTGCCACCAACAGCTACAATCAGCCCCAGCATTTT.

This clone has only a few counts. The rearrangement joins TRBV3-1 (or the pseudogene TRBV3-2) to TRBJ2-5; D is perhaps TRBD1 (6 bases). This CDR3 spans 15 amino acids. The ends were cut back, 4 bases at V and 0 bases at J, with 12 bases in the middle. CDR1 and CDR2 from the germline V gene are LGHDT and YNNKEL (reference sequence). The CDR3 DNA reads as TGTGCCAGCAGCCGGATTAGGGGGTACCAAGAGACCCAGTACTTC. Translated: CASSRIRGYQETQYF.

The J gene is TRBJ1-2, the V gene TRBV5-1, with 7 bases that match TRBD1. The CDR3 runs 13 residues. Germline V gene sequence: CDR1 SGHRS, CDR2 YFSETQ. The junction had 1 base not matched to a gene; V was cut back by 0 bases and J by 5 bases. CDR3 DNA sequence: TGCGCCAGCAGCTTGGAGACAGGGTATGGCTACACCTTC. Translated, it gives CASSLETGYGYTF.

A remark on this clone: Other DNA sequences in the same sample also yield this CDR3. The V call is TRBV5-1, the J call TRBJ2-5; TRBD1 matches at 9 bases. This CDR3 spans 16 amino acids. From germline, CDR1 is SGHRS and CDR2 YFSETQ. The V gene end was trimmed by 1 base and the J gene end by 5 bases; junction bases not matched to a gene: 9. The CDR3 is CASSLLPGQGKETQYF. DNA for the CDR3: TGCGCCAGCAGCTTGCTCCCCGGACAGGGGAAGGAGACCCAGTACTTC.

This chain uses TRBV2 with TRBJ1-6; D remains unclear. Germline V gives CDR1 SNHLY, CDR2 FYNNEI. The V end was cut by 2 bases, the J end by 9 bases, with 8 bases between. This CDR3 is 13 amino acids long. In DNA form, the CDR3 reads TGTGCCAGCAGTGAATGGGTTGGTTCACCCCTCCACTTT. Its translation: CASSEWVGSPLHF.

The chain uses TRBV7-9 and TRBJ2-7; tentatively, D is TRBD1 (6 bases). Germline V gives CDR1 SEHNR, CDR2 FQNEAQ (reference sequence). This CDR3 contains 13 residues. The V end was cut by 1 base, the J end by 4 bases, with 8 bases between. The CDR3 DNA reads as TGTGCCAGCAGCTTAGGACAGGATTACGAGCAGTACGTC. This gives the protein CASSLGQDYEQYV.

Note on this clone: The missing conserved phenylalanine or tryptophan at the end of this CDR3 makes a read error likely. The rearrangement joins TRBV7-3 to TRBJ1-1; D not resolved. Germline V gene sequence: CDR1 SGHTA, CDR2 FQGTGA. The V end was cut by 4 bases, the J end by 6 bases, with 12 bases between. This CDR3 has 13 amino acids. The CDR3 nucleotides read TGTGCCAGCAGCTCCGCTTTCTACCCTGAAGCTTTCCTT. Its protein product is CASSSAFYPEAFL.

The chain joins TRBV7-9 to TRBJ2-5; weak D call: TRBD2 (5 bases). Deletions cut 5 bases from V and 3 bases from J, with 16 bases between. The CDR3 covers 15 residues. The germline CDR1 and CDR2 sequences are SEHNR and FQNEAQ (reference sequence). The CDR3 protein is CASSRTGSWEETQYF. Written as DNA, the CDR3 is TGTGCCAGCAGCCGAACGGGATCCTGGGAAGAGACCCAGTACTTC. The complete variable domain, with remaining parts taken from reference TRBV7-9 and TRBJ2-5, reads DTGVSQNPRHKITKRGQNVTFRCDPISEHNRLYWYRQTLGQGPEFLTYFQNEAQLEKSRLLSDRFSAERPKGSFSTLEIQRTEQGDSAMYLCASSRTGSWEETQYFGPGTRLLVL.

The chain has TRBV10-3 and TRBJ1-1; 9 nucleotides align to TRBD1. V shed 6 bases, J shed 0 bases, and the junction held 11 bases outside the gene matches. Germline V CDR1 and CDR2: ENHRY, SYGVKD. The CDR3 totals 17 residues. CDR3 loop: CAISSGQGRGVNTEAFF. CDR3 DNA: TGTGCCATCAGCTCCGGACAGGGGCGGGGAGTGAACACTGAAGCTTTCTTT.

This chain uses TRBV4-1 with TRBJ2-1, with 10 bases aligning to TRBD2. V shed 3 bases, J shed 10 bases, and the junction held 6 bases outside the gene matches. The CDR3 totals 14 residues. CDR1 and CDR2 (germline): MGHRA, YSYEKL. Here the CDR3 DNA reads TGCGCCAGCAGCCACCCTCAGCGGGGGGGGGAGCAGTTCTTC. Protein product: CASSHPQRGGEQFF.

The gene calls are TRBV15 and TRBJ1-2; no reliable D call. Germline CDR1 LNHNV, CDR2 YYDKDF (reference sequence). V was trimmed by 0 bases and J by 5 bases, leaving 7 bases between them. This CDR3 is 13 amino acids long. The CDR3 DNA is TGTGCCACCAGCAGAGAAGGGAAGTATGGCTACACCTTC. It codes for CATSREGKYGYTF. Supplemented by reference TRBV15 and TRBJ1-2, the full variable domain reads DAMVIQNPRYQVTQFGKPVTLSCSQTLNHNVMYWYQQKSSQAPKLLFHYYDKDFNNEADTPDNFQSRRPNTSFCFLDIRSPGLGDTAMYLCATSREGKYGYTFGSGTRLTVV.

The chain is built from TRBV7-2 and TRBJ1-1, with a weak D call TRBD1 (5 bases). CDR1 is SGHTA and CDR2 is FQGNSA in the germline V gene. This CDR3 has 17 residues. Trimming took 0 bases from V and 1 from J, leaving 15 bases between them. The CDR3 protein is CASSLASWGLGNTEAFF. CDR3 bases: TGTGCCAGCAGCTTAGCGTCTTGGGGGTTAGGGAACACTGAAGCTTTCTTT.

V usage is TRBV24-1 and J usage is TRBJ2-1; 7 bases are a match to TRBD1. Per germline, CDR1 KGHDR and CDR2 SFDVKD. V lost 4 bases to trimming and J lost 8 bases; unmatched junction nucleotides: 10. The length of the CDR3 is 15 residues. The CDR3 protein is CATSDPQTGSDEQFF. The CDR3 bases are TGTGCCACCAGTGACCCACAGACAGGGTCCGATGAGCAGTTCTTC.

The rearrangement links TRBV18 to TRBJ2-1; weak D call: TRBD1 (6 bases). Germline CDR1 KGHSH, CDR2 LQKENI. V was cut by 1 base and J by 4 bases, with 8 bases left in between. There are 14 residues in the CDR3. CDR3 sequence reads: CASSPRTGYNEQFF. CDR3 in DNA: TGTGCCAGCTCACCACGCACAGGGTACAATGAGCAGTTCTTC.